Presented here are 23 T cell receptor beta chains from one specimen sequenced in a study of blood T cell repertoires in COVID-19. Here immunoSEQ multiplex PCR was the method, and the copy in TCRdb shows in-frame clones only, minus some. The sample records tens of thousands of clones, more than 75% being singletons. The sample was peripheral blood. The receptor set was obtained from a man aged 60 to 75 with acute or convalescent COVID-19.

This clone turned up a few times. CDR3 DNA sequence: TGTGCCAGTAGTATCTGGACAGGGGATTGGAGAAGAACTGAAGCTTTCTTT. This gives the protein CASSIWTGDWRRTEAFF. The chain carries TRBV19 and TRBJ1-1; 9 bases map to TRBD1. The CDR3 extends over 17 amino acids. Trimming at V came to 3 bases and at J to 5 bases, leaving 13 bases not matched to a gene. Looked up from germline, CDR1 is LNHDA and CDR2 is SQIVND (reference sequence).

The DNA for the CDR3 is TGCAGCGTTCCTGCGGGCCAGGACCTTAACTATGGCTACACCTTC. It yields the protein CSVPAGQDLNYGYTF. The chain uses TRBV29-1 and TRBJ1-2; no definite D call. Trimming cost V 5 bases and J 1 base, with 17 bases left between them. CDR1 SQVTM and CDR2 ANQGSEA come from the germline V gene. This CDR3 has 15 residues.

Concerning this clone itself: The sample has other DNA sequences that encode this CDR3 too. The chain is built from TRBV7-9 and TRBJ1-1; unclear D gene. Germline loops: CDR1 SEHNR, CDR2 FQNEAQ (reference sequence). Trimming removed 1 base from V and 4 bases from J, with 4 bases in between. The CDR3 totals 12 residues. CDR3 DNA: TGTGCCAGCAGCTTAGGGGCCACTGAAGCTTTCTTT. This gives the protein CASSLGATEAFF.

V gene TRBV2 combines with J gene TRBJ2-7; 11 bases map to TRBD1. CDR1 and CDR2 from the germline V gene are SNHLY and FYNNEI. The junction had 7 bases not matched to a gene; V was cut back by 6 bases and J by 3 bases. The CDR3 runs to 15 residues. The CDR3 coding sequence is TGTGCCAGCAGGCGGTCCGGGACAGGGGGCTACGAGCAGTACTTC. This gives the protein CASRRSGTGGYEQYF. The entire variable domain, with the rest obtained from reference TRBV2 and TRBJ2-7, is as follows: EPEVTQTPSHQVTQMGQEVILRCVPISNHLYFYWYRQILGQKVEFLVSFYNNEISEKSEIFDDQFSVERPDGSNFTLKIRSTKLEDSAMYFCASRRSGTGGYEQYFGPGTRLTVT.

The chain has TRBV30 and TRBJ2-7; 11 nucleotides match TRBD1. The germline V gene encodes CDR1 GTSNPN and CDR2 SVGIG (reference sequence). Trimming removed 5 bases from V and 8 bases from J; junction bases left unmatched: 11. The CDR3 totals 14 residues. The CDR3 bases are TGTGCCTGGGGCCCCGGGACAGGGGGTAATAAGCAGTACTTC. Translation gives CAWGPGTGGNKQYF.

The rearrangement uses TRBV30 and TRBJ2-2; D might be TRBD1 (6 bases). The CDR3 covers 15 residues. Germline CDR1 reads GTSNPN; CDR2 reads SVGIG (reference sequence). V shed 1 base and J shed 0 bases, with 9 bases lying between them. The CDR3: CAWSGGLPNTGELFF. The CDR3 nucleotides are TGTGCCTGGAGTGGGGGGCTACCGAACACCGGGGAGCTGTTTTTT.

This chain joins TRBV4-1 and TRBJ1-3, with D perhaps TRBD1 (5 bases). With 0 bases removed from V and 0 bases from J, the gap between germline ends came to 12 bases. This CDR3 has 17 amino acids. Germline CDR1 reads MGHRA; CDR2 reads YSYEKL. This chain's CDR3 is CASSQEGGDYSGNTIYF. Here the CDR3 DNA reads TGCGCCAGCAGCCAAGAAGGAGGGGATTACTCTGGAAACACCATATATTTT.

This chain uses TRBV6-5 with TRBJ1-1; D is possibly TRBD1 (5 bases). The CDR3 consists of 15 residues. Germline CDR1 MNHEY, CDR2 SVGAGI. V lost 2 bases, J lost 1 base, and 11 bases lay in between. DNA for the CDR3: TGTGCCAGCAGTTACGCGGGACTCCAGAACACTGAAGCTTTCTTT. Amino acids: CASSYAGLQNTEAFF.

The chain uses TRBV3-1 (or the pseudogene TRBV3-2) and TRBJ2-3; D perhaps matches TRBD1 (6 bases). CDR1 LGHDT and CDR2 YNNKEL come from the germline V gene (reference sequence). V was shortened by 1 base and J by 0 bases, with 17 bases between the two germline ends. This CDR3 comprises 18 residues. CDR3 nucleotide sequence: TGTGCCAGCAGCCAAGGGGTCAGGGGCGGTTTAAGCACAGATACGCAGTATTTT. Residues: CASSQGVRGGLSTDTQYF.

The chain combines TRBV9 with TRBJ1-1; 8 bases align to TRBD1. Germline values: CDR1 SGDLS, CDR2 YYNGEE. The ends lost 3 bases at V and 4 bases at J; junction bases unmatched: 8. This CDR3 contains 15 residues. The CDR3 protein is CASSAQPGGITEAFF. DNA of the CDR3: TGTGCCAGCAGCGCCCAACCAGGGGGCATCACTGAAGCTTTCTTT.

The V and J genes are TRBV7-3 and TRBJ2-7; tentative D call: TRBD1 (5 bases). Looked up from germline, CDR1 is SGHTA and CDR2 is FQGTGA. V lost 0 bases and J lost 4, with 13 bases in between. The CDR3 extends over 15 amino acids. The CDR3 DNA is TGTGCCAGCAGCTTAACTGAAGGGGCGAGGTACGAGCAGTACTTC. Amino acids: CASSLTEGARYEQYF.

V gene TRBV9 combines with J gene TRBJ1-2; D remains ambiguous. CDR3 length: 15 amino acids. Deletions cut 0 bases from V and 6 bases from J, with 15 bases between. CDR1 and CDR2 (germline): SGDLS, YYNGEE. The CDR3 sequence: CASSVATRQIDGYTF. CDR3 DNA sequence: TGTGCCAGCAGCGTAGCTACGCGGCAGATCGATGGCTACACCTTC.

The chain carries TRBV19 and TRBJ1-2; 9 bases agree with TRBD1. CDR3 length: 15 amino acids. Germline V gene lookup returns CDR1 LNHDA and CDR2 SQIVND (reference sequence). The trim removed 3 bases at V and 8 bases at J, leaving 10 bases unmatched. The CDR3 sequence: CASSIPGQGPEGYTF. The CDR3 bases are TGTGCCAGTAGTATTCCGGGACAGGGACCTGAGGGCTACACCTTC.

This clone appeared a few times. The CDR3 here is CASSPSGRGTEAFF. The CDR3 nucleotides are TGTGCCAGCAGCCCCTCGGGGCGGGGAACTGAAGCTTTCTTT. The rearrangement uses TRBV3-1 (or the pseudogene TRBV3-2) and TRBJ1-1; D might be TRBD1 (5 bases). The CDR3 totals 14 residues. Germline CDR1 and CDR2: LGHDT and YNNKEL (reference sequence). Trimming removed 4 bases from V and 5 bases from J, with 14 bases in between.

The V call is TRBV5-6, the J call TRBJ1-1, with D unresolved. The V end lost 6 bases, the J end lost 5 bases, and 17 bases lay between the germline ends. The germline V gene encodes CDR1 SGHDT and CDR2 YYEEEE. CDR3 length: 14 residues. CDR3 nucleotides: TGTGCCAGCACGGAGACCCCGGATGGTACTGAAGCTTTCTTT. The encoded protein is CASTETPDGTEAFF.

The V gene is TRBV3-1 (or the pseudogene TRBV3-2), the J gene TRBJ1-1; no clear D. The CDR3 has 13 amino acids. Trimming took 1 base from V and 11 from J, leaving 14 bases between them. Germline-derived CDR1 and CDR2 are LGHDT and YNNKEL (reference sequence). The CDR3 DNA sequence: TGTGCCAGCAGCCAAGTAGGAGCCCACGGGGCTTTCTTT. It translates to CASSQVGAHGAFF.

The gene calls are TRBV5-1 and TRBJ1-2; D possibly corresponds to TRBD1 (5 bases). The germline gives CDR1 SGHRS, CDR2 YFSETQ. The V gene lost 4 bases and the J gene lost 8 bases, with 15 bases spanning the gap. This CDR3 contains 13 residues. CDR3 DNA: TGCGCCAGCAGCCCAAGCCAGGGAACGGGCTACACCTTC. It specifies CASSPSQGTGYTF.

This clone was counted between two and nine times. V is TRBV2 and J is TRBJ1-1, with TRBD1 as a possible D gene (5 bases). The CDR3 is made up of 13 amino acids. Germline-derived CDR1 and CDR2 are SNHLY and FYNNEI. V lost 4 bases to trimming and J lost 4 bases, with 10 bases between them. DNA for the CDR3: TGTGCCAGCAGTGCAGGGTCGGCCACTGAAGCTTTCTTT. Encoded protein: CASSAGSATEAFF. The full variable domain, its missing parts supplied by reference TRBV2 and TRBJ1-1, is EPEVTQTPSHQVTQMGQEVILRCVPISNHLYFYWYRQILGQKVEFLVSFYNNEISEKSEIFDDQFSVERPDGSNFTLKIRSTKLEDSAMYFCASSAGSATEAFFGQGTRLTVV.

This sequence joins TRBV29-1 and TRBJ2-7; possible D gene TRBD1, 6 bases. Germline lookup yields CDR1 SQVTM and CDR2 ANQGSEA. The CDR3 loop spans 13 amino acids. V lost 2 bases, J lost 1 base, and 9 bases lay in between. The DNA for the CDR3 is TGCAGCGTTGAATCCGGACAGTCCTACGAGCAGTACTTC. This sequence encodes CSVESGQSYEQYF.

This sequence joins TRBV10-3 and TRBJ1-1, with D perhaps TRBD1 (6 bases). The CDR3 spans 13 residues. Trimming left V 5 bases short and J 4 bases short, with 11 bases between. Germline-derived CDR1 and CDR2 are ENHRY and SYGVKD. The CDR3 DNA reads as TGTGCCATCAGTCAGGGGTTATTCACTGAAGCTTTCTTT. It encodes CAISQGLFTEAFF.

The chain combines TRBV2 with TRBJ1-5; possible D gene TRBD1, 6 bases. Trimming left V 3 bases short and J 5 bases short, with 11 bases between. This CDR3 comprises 14 residues. Per germline, CDR1 SNHLY and CDR2 FYNNEI. The DNA for the CDR3 is TGTGCCAGCAGTGACAGGGGCGCTTATCAGCCCCAGCATTTT. Translated, it gives CASSDRGAYQPQHF.

The V and J genes are TRBV15 and TRBJ1-5; unclear D gene. CDR1 and CDR2 (germline): LNHNV, YYDKDF (reference sequence). The CDR3 is 13 amino acids. The V gene lost 1 base and the J gene lost 4 bases, with 5 bases spanning the gap. The CDR3 region has the DNA TGTGCCACCAGCAGAGCCTCTAATCAGCCCCAGCATTTT. This encodes CATSRASNQPQHF.

The rearrangement uses TRBV19 and TRBJ1-3; TRBD1 matches at 7 bases. This CDR3 is 14 amino acids long. J gave up 2 bases and V 8 bases, and 6 bases lay outside the gene matches. The germline gives CDR1 LNHDA, CDR2 SQIVND (reference sequence). The CDR3 nucleotides are TGTGCCAGTGGGACAGAAAGGACTGGAAACACCATATATTTT. This translates into CASGTERTGNTIYF.